The rows below give T cell receptor beta chains drawn from one sample of a study of blood T cell repertoires in COVID-19. The protocol was immunoSEQ multiplex PCR, while the TCRdb copy is restricted to in-frame clones and leaves out a portion. This table has about 180,000 clones, less than 85% appearing once. Sequencing used peripheral blood. These receptors were taken from a human donor in a cohort sampled during active COVID-19. The conserved cysteine and the conserved F or W are not part of the CDR3 here.

j_call	v_call	cdr3_aa
TRBJ2-7	TRBV2	ASSVNPVYEQY
TRBJ2-2	TRBV3-1/TRBV3-2	ASSPRGLNTGELF
TRBJ1-2	TRBV19	ASSIGGGGGYT
TRBJ2-5	TRBV12-3/TRBV12-4	ASIGTLETQY
TRBJ2-5	TRBV30	AWSVGTGGHGTQY
TRBJ2-7	TRBV2	ASSSPTGVTPYEQY
TRBJ2-1	TRBV5-1	ASSGGAGTGIYNEQF
TRBJ1-3	TRBV6-6	ASSMKTSSGNTIY
TRBJ2-5	TRBV29-1	SVDLASGGAFKTQY
TRBJ2-2	TRBV5-6	ASSPRGRQWNTGELF
TRBJ1-2	TRBV4-1	ASSQVSANYGYT
TRBJ2-7	TRBV12-3/TRBV12-4	ASSLPREYEQY
TRBJ2-7	TRBV5-8	ASSLAPAGGHFSYEQY
TRBJ2-7	TRBV6-1	ASSETPRGGTYEQY
TRBJ2-3	TRBV28	ASSSPGGTSGGTRY
TRBJ2-7	TRBV11-2	ASSWTGAYEQY
TRBJ1-3	TRBV7-2	ASSLAVSSGNTIY
TRBJ1-6	TRBV7-2	ASSLSQGSLSSYNSPLH
TRBJ1-1	TRBV5-4	ASSNSGREGTEAF
TRBJ2-5	TRBV7-9	ASSAGQGGETQY
TRBJ1-1	TRBV4-1	ASSLSRNTEAF
TRBJ1-5	TRBV4-1	ASSHLGGAGQPQH
TRBJ2-6	TRBV15	ATSRDSFGSSGANVLT
TRBJ2-2	TRBV29-1	SVLGEAARHRLNTGELF
TRBJ2-7	TRBV14	ASSQIRGAMGEQY
TRBJ2-5	TRBV7-6	ASSKGLAGQETQY
TRBJ2-5	TRBV7-9	ASSLGQQETQY
TRBJ1-5	TRBV4-1	ASRGQGENQPQH
TRBJ2-7	TRBV2	ASRPPGQQTYEQY
TRBJ1-1	TRBV7-3	ASSLSGQGDTEAF
TRBJ2-3	TRBV5-6	ASSSWTSGGPGTQY
TRBJ2-6	TRBV4-1	ASSPSRDRGPSGANVLT
TRBJ2-7	TRBV5-4	ASSLRAGDSYEQY
TRBJ2-7	TRBV13	ASSLTSGGTYEQY
TRBJ1-2	TRBV3-1/TRBV3-2	ASSPGADYGYT
TRBJ1-5	TRBV6-6	ASSYIDSNQPQH
TRBJ2-4	TRBV7-2	ASSLVVTKNIQY
TRBJ1-4	TRBV2	ASRKGALTEKLF
TRBJ1-1	TRBV5-1	ASSLAGHLNTEAF
TRBJ2-2	TRBV7-7	ASSPDRGSATGELF
TRBJ2-3	TRBV11-3	ASSSRGGLDTQY
TRBJ2-7	TRBV10-2	ASSEPTAYEQY
TRBJ2-1	TRBV10-1	ASSDPRGGAYNEQF
TRBJ1-2	TRBV5-6	ASSLEAGLYRANYGYT